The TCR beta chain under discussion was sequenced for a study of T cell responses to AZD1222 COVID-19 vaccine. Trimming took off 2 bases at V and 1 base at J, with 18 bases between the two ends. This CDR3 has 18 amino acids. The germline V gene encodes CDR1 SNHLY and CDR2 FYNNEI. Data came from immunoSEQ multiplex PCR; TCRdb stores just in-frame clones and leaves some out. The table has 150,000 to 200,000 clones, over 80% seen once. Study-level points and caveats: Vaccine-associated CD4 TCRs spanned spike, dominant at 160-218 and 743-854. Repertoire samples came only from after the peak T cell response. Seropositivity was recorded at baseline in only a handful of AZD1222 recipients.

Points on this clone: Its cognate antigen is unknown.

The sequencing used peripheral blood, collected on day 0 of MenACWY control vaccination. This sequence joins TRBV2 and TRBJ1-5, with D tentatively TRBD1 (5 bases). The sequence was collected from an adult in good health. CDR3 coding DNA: TGTGCCAGCAGTGAATCTGGGACGGGGAGGCCAAGCAATCAGCCCCAGCATTTT. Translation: CASSESGTGRPSNQPQHF. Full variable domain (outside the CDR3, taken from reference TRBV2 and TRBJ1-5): EPEVTQTPSHQVTQMGQEVILRCVPISNHLYFYWYRQILGQKVEFLVSFYNNEISEKSEIFDDQFSVERPDGSNFTLKIRSTKLEDSAMYFCASSESGTGRPSNQPQHFGDGTRLSIL.